These 7 T cell receptor beta chains share one sample of origin, sequenced in a study of cytomegalovirus exposure and HLA in healthy donors. The PCR ran on 60 Vbeta and 13 Jbeta primers. Produced via immunoSEQ multiplex PCR; TCRdb's table is partial and in-frame only. This sample carries 200,000 to 250,000 clones, approximately 82% of them seen once, and the ten largest clones take 3.5% to 4%. Sequencing was done on a sample of PBMCs. The receptors were gathered from a male donor in good health and CMV-seronegative.

V and J are TRBV15 and TRBJ2-5, with 8 positions matching TRBD2. Germline V CDR1 and CDR2: LNHNV, YYDKDF (reference sequence). With 0 bases clipped from V and 3 bases from J, the junction kept 9 bases outside the gene matches. The CDR3 runs 17 residues. CDR3 DNA sequence: TGTGCCACCAGCAGAGATGCCCCCGGGAGGGGGGAAGAGACCCAGTACTTC. It specifies CATSRDAPGRGEETQYF.

This chain joins TRBV6-1 and TRBJ2-7; 8 positions match TRBD1. CDR3 length: 15 residues. Trimming took 8 bases from V and 6 from J; bases not matched to a gene: 15. Germline CDR1 reads MNHNS; CDR2 reads SASEGT. The CDR3 nucleotides read TGTGCCAGCCCACCGAGGACAGGGACCCTCTCCGAGCAGTACTTC. Translating it yields CASPPRTGTLSEQYF.

This chain joins TRBV7-8 and TRBJ2-2; TRBD2 agrees at 12 bases. V shed 2 bases, J shed 6 bases, and the junction held 7 bases outside the gene matches. The CDR3 has 17 amino acids. In germline, CDR1 is SGHVS, CDR2 FQNEAQ. CDR3 sequence: CASSLSPTSGRSGELFF. Here the CDR3 DNA reads TGTGCCAGCAGCTTAAGCCCGACTAGCGGGAGATCCGGGGAGCTGTTTTTT.

This chain connects TRBV5-6 to TRBJ2-7; TRBD1 agrees at 12 bases. Losses at the gene ends were 4 bases for V and 5 bases for J; bases not matched to a gene: 7. This CDR3 contains 15 residues. The germline CDR1 and CDR2 sequences are SGHDT and YYEEEE. The CDR3 region has the DNA TGTGCCAGCAGCGTGCCGGGACAGGGGGCGGACGAGCAGTACTTC. The encoded protein is CASSVPGQGADEQYF.

The genes are TRBV27 and TRBJ2-2, with TRBD2 matching over 12 bases. This CDR3 spans 14 amino acids. The trim removed 10 bases at V and 6 bases at J, leaving 6 bases unmatched. CDR1 and CDR2 from the germline V gene are MNHEY and SMNVEV (reference sequence). CDR3 nucleotides: TGTGCCACAACTTCTAGCGGGAGGGCCGGGGAGCTGTTTTTT. It is translated as CATTSSGRAGELFF.

The chain employs TRBV6-6 and TRBJ2-3; D not certain. The CDR3 is 14 amino acids. The germline gives CDR1 MNHNY, CDR2 SVGAGI (reference sequence). The V and J ends lost 2 bases and 10 bases respectively, with 16 bases between them. For the CDR3, the DNA is TGTGCCAGCAGTTACGAGGCGGTAATCCTTCCGCAGTATTTT. The encoded protein is CASSYEAVILPQYF.

This clone showed up just once. The rearrangement joins TRBV16 to TRBJ2-4, with D possibly matching TRBD1 (5 bases). The CDR3 loop spans 17 amino acids. Trimming shortened V by 1 base and J by 1 base, and 14 bases separated the two germline ends. CDR1 and CDR2 (germline): KGHSY, FQNENV. The CDR3, as DNA: TGTGCCAGCAGCCAATGGTGGCAGGGAACGGCCAAAAACATTCAGTACTTC. It yields the protein CASSQWWQGTAKNIQYF.